The subject of this entry is one T cell receptor (beta chain). This table comes from immunoSEQ multiplex PCR, and its TCRdb copy is limited to in-frame clones, with some not included. Among approximately 26,000 clones listed, roughly 70% were seen once. This record comes from a study of immune evolution from preneoplasia to lung adenocarcinoma. The CDR3 is made up of 11 amino acids. The V gene's germline CDR1 is SGHAT and CDR2 FQNNGV. With 5 bases removed from V and 2 bases from J, the gap between germline ends came to 2 bases. Resections took place in Japan or China from about 2014 to 2017. The TCR originated in a person aged 55 to 75 with invasive lung adenocarcinoma. Some clones in this sample may be carry-over from other donors' samples. Sequencing was performed on FFPE invasive lung adenocarcinoma tissue. V gene TRBV11-2 combines with J gene TRBJ2-3, with no clear D. The CDR3 nucleotides read TGTGCCAGCAGCGACACAGATACGCAGTATTTT. This codes for CASSDTDTQYF.